These 3 T cell receptor beta chains came from one sample sequenced in a study of blood T cell repertoires in COVID-19. Some clones are missing from TCRdb's copy, which holds only in-frame ones; the method was immunoSEQ multiplex PCR. The table includes about 85,000 clones, approximately 79% detected once. Sequenced: peripheral blood. All receptors derive from a man in his 70s with acute or convalescent COVID-19.

The chain uses TRBV7-9 and TRBJ1-4, with 8 bases fitting TRBD1. J gave up 2 bases and V 4 bases, and 6 bases lay outside the gene matches. Germline V gene sequence: CDR1 SEHNR, CDR2 FQNEAQ (reference sequence). The CDR3 totals 16 residues. The CDR3 nucleotides read TGTGCCAGCAGCTCAAGGCAGGGGGCGACTAATGAAAAACTGTTTTTT. It yields the protein CASSSRQGATNEKLFF.

This rearrangement joins TRBV6-2 or TRBV6-3 to TRBJ2-7; TRBD1 agrees at 10 bases. After removal of 2 bases from V and 6 bases from J, the junction contained 7 bases not matched to a gene. CDR3 size: 15 residues. Germline CDR1 MNHEY, CDR2 SVGEGT. The CDR3 DNA is TGTGCCAGCAGTTACCCCGTGGGGACAGGGGCCGAGCAGTACTTC. As protein: CASSYPVGTGAEQYF.

This chain joins TRBV2 and TRBJ2-2; no definite D call. Germline CDR1 is SNHLY and CDR2 is FYNNEI. The length of the CDR3 is 15 residues. Between the trimmed V and J ends, which lost 3 bases and 3 bases, there was a span of 11 bases. The CDR3 DNA reads TGTGCCAGCAGTGATAGAGCTTCCTACACCGGGGAGCTGTTTTTT. It codes for CASSDRASYTGELFF.